This record looks at one T cell receptor beta chain sequence and its context. The antigen is unknown. This sample was taken from a study of cytomegalovirus exposure and HLA in healthy donors. Study-level findings and limits: According to a later analysis, donors in an Asian-associated ancestry cluster reportedly had fewer N-insertions than the roughly 630-donor mean.

Researchers ran the PCR with 60 Vbeta and 13 Jbeta primers. The method was immunoSEQ multiplex PCR; TCRdb's version includes in-frame clones alone and lacks a portion of them. The table includes about 120,000 clones, around 75% detected once. V lost 1 base, J lost 2 bases, and 2 bases stayed unmatched. The CDR3 is made up of 16 amino acids. Per the germline V gene, CDR1 is LNHDA and CDR2 is SQIVND (reference sequence). The V call is TRBV19, the J call TRBJ2-4; 10 nucleotides match TRBD1. The sequenced sample consisted of PBMCs. The clonotype comes from a woman between 18 and 29 years old in good health and CMV-seronegative. This chain's CDR3 is CASSIGDRGTKNIQYF. Here the CDR3 DNA reads TGTGCCAGTAGTATAGGGGACAGGGGTACCAAAAACATTCAGTACTTC.